This T cell receptor beta chain was found in a study of blood T cell repertoires in COVID-19. Study-wide background: Spain, Italy and the United States supplied samples that represented acute and convalescent COVID-19. T cells, B-cell-depleted T cells, or PBMCs provided the cDNA or gDNA that served as material.

Original processing methods: Using reference gene primer amplification, nucleated cell counts were estimated. Profiling relied on immunoSEQ multiplex PCR, and the TCRdb table lists in-frame clones only, not all of them. The V and J calls and clone size were taken over from that table, and D and trimming were inferred from the DNA. The table has roughly 190,000 clones, over 80% seen once. The sample holds a few counts of this clone. The CDR3 has 13 amino acids. Trimming stripped 4 bases from V and 4 bases from J, with 9 bases between. Per germline, CDR1 SGHRS and CDR2 YFSETQ. The clonotype comes from a woman in her forties with acute or convalescent COVID-19. Sequences were obtained from peripheral blood. This chain uses TRBV5-1 with TRBJ2-1; a possible D gene is TRBD1 (6 bases). The CDR3 loop reads CASSRGQYNEQFF. The CDR3 nucleotides read TGCGCCAGCAGCAGAGGACAGTACAATGAGCAGTTCTTC.